The 9 T cell receptor beta chains below all came from one sample that was sequenced in a study of blood T cell repertoires in COVID-19. Repertoires were generated with immunoSEQ multiplex PCR, while TCRdb's copy carries only in-frame clones and drops some. Seen here are about 250,000 clones, roughly 86% observed once, and the top ten hold under 2%. Material for sequencing was peripheral blood. These receptors were taken from a woman aged 55-70 years who had recovered from COVID-19.

V is TRBV7-9 and J is TRBJ1-2, with D uncertain. Germline V gives CDR1 SEHNR, CDR2 FQNEAQ (reference sequence). This CDR3 has 14 amino acids. V lost 1 base to trimming and J lost 4 bases, with 10 bases between them. This CDR3 is CASSLEARGYGYTF. The CDR3 coding sequence is TGTGCCAGCAGCTTAGAGGCTCGAGGCTATGGCTACACCTTC. The entire variable domain, with the rest obtained from reference TRBV7-9 and TRBJ1-2, is as follows: DTGVSQNPRHKITKRGQNVTFRCDPISEHNRLYWYRQTLGQGPEFLTYFQNEAQLEKSRLLSDRFSAERPKGSFSTLEIQRTEQGDSAMYLCASSLEARGYGYTFGSGTRLTVV.

This rearrangement joins TRBV9 to TRBJ1-6; no firm D call. Trimming took off 0 bases at V and 13 bases at J, with 8 bases between the two ends. In germline, CDR1 is SGDLS, CDR2 YYNGEE. There are 12 residues in the CDR3. Here the CDR3 DNA reads TGTGCCAGCAGCGTAGTTCGGTTCCCCCTCCACTTT. Protein sequence: CASSVVRFPLHF.

This clone was picked up a small number of times. The J gene is TRBJ1-1, the V gene TRBV10-2; D is perhaps TRBD1 (6 bases). The germline V and J ends were trimmed by 3 bases and 1 base, with 12 bases remaining between them. This CDR3 has 15 amino acids. Germline loops: CDR1 WSHSY, CDR2 SAAADI. CDR3 sequence: CASSDPGAANTEAFF. The CDR3 bases are TGCGCCAGCAGTGACCCAGGGGCCGCGAACACTGAAGCTTTCTTT.

The V call is TRBV11-2, the J call TRBJ1-6; TRBD1 might be the D (6 bases). This CDR3 spans 15 amino acids. Germline V lookup: CDR1 SGHAT, CDR2 FQNNGV. The germline V and J ends were trimmed by 6 bases and 7 bases, with 16 bases remaining between them. DNA for the CDR3: TGTGCCAGCAGTAGAACAGGGAGGGAGAATTCACCCCTCCACTTT. Its protein product is CASSRTGRENSPLHF.

The rearrangement uses TRBV9 and TRBJ1-2; a weak D match, TRBD1 (6 bases). Germline CDR1 reads SGDLS; CDR2 reads YYNGEE. The CDR3 has 13 residues. The germline V and J ends were trimmed by 2 bases and 2 bases, with 7 bases remaining between them. Here the CDR3 reads CASSVQGNYGYTF. The CDR3, as DNA: TGTGCCAGCAGCGTGCAGGGGAACTATGGCTACACCTTC.

This clone was seen more than once but under ten times. This sequence joins TRBV29-1 and TRBJ1-5, with 7 bases fitting TRBD1. Trimming removed 4 bases from V and 4 bases from J; junction bases left unmatched: 4. Germline V gene lookup returns CDR1 SQVTM and CDR2 ANQGSEA. The CDR3 consists of 13 residues. The CDR3 region has the DNA TGCAGCGTTGGCGACAGGGCTAATCAGCCCCAGCATTTT. Translation: CSVGDRANQPQHF.

This clone was counted between two and nine times. The V and J genes are TRBV5-1 and TRBJ1-1, with D perhaps TRBD1 (6 bases). Germline V gives CDR1 SGHRS, CDR2 YFSETQ. CDR3 size: 14 residues. V was trimmed by 1 base and J by 1 base, leaving 8 bases between them. The CDR3 bases are TGCGCCAGCAGCTTGTTACAGGGGAACACTGAAGCTTTCTTT. Amino acids: CASSLLQGNTEAFF.

In its sample, this clone was seen once. The rearrangement joins TRBV7-2 to TRBJ2-1; TRBD1 matches 8 bases. The V gene's germline CDR1 is SGHTA and CDR2 FQGNSA. This CDR3 has 15 residues. Trimming cost V 2 bases and J 6 bases; bases outside gene matches: 6. The CDR3 loop is CASSLWGQDGNEQFF. The CDR3, as DNA: TGTGCCAGCAGCTTATGGGGACAGGACGGCAATGAGCAGTTCTTC.

This chain connects TRBV19 to TRBJ2-5; 10 bases fit TRBD1. This CDR3 spans 14 amino acids. CDR1 is LNHDA, CDR2 SQIVND, per germline (reference sequence). After removal of 7 bases from V and 6 bases from J, the junction contained 8 bases not matched to a gene. CDR3 protein: CASTSRDRGKTQYF. Written as DNA, the CDR3 is TGTGCCAGTACTTCAAGGGACAGGGGCAAGACCCAGTACTTC.